These T cell receptor beta chains were read from a single sample in a study of identical twins. A single record per CDR3 protein comes from TCRdb applying MiXCR to the 5' RACE reads. Among some 730,000 distinct CDR3 sequences listed, roughly 20% were seen once. These data also featured in a second study, about T cells expressing NK-cell markers.

The sample consisted of PBMCs. The receptors originated from a woman between 18 and 29 years old in good health. CDR3s leave out the opening cysteine and the closing phenylalanine or tryptophan. Clone sizes are given selectively: once, few, many, or a class where the clone is expanded.

j_gene: TRBJ2-1; abundance: few; v_gene: TRBV6-1; CDR3aa: ASSALLAEEQF
j_gene: TRBJ2-5; abundance: few; v_gene: TRBV7-2; CDR3aa: ASRFGHQETQY
j_gene: TRBJ2-5; abundance: few; v_gene: TRBV20-1; CDR3aa: SAFSSGRRGETQY
j_gene: TRBJ2-5; abundance: few; v_gene: TRBV7-2; CDR3aa: ASSLGPGAQETQY
j_gene: TRBJ1-2; abundance: few; v_gene: TRBV20-1; CDR3aa: SPAGGTQDRPYGYT
j_gene: TRBJ2-1; abundance: few; v_gene: TRBV20-1; CDR3aa: SASGTSWGEQF
j_gene: TRBJ2-7; abundance: NA; v_gene: TRBV20-1; CDR3aa: SAHVRGEQY
j_gene: TRBJ1-1; abundance: NA; v_gene: TRBV6-2/TRBV6-3; CDR3aa: ASSQSKHRPPPMNTEAF
j_gene: TRBJ2-7; abundance: few; v_gene: TRBV7-9; CDR3aa: ASSSGQGVNEQY
j_gene: TRBJ2-7; abundance: NA; v_gene: TRBV5-1; CDR3aa: ASSLKTSGPTNSYEQY
j_gene: TRBJ2-3; abundance: NA; v_gene: TRBV10-3; CDR3aa: AISDERGGRTQY
j_gene: TRBJ2-7; abundance: NA; v_gene: TRBV10-3; CDR3aa: AISDQVPKYEQY
j_gene: TRBJ2-7; abundance: NA; v_gene: TRBV5-4; CDR3aa: ASSLAAGRAYYEQY
j_gene: TRBJ2-7; abundance: NA; v_gene: TRBV20-1; CDR3aa: SARDRANSYEQY
j_gene: TRBJ1-5; abundance: few; v_gene: TRBV12-3/TRBV12-4; CDR3aa: ASSLGTGGSNQPQH
j_gene: TRBJ2-5; abundance: NA; v_gene: TRBV20-1; CDR3aa: SAGDRGVSETQY
j_gene: TRBJ1-5; abundance: many; v_gene: TRBV12-3/TRBV12-4; CDR3aa: ASSWGDNQPQH
j_gene: TRBJ2-7; abundance: NA; v_gene: TRBV3-1; CDR3aa: ASSQRTGGEQY
j_gene: TRBJ1-5; abundance: few; v_gene: TRBV12-3/TRBV12-4; CDR3aa: ASRGQGGLNQPQH
j_gene: TRBJ2-7; abundance: NA; v_gene: TRBV12-3/TRBV12-4; CDR3aa: ASSLRPGSRSYEQY
j_gene: TRBJ2-1; abundance: NA; v_gene: TRBV20-1; CDR3aa: SAKPLVNEQF
j_gene: TRBJ2-1; abundance: few; v_gene: TRBV20-1; CDR3aa: SAPGLGLHEQF
j_gene: TRBJ2-7; abundance: few; v_gene: TRBV29-1; CDR3aa: SVVGVGAENEQY
j_gene: TRBJ2-1; abundance: NA; v_gene: TRBV20-1; CDR3aa: SAPQGEQF
j_gene: TRBJ2-1; abundance: few; v_gene: TRBV10-3; CDR3aa: AISDSPDSAEF
j_gene: TRBJ2-7; abundance: many; v_gene: TRBV5-1; CDR3aa: ASSLGAFLSPYEQY
j_gene: TRBJ2-4; abundance: NA; v_gene: TRBV10-3; CDR3aa: AISSAGSENIQY
j_gene: TRBJ2-2; abundance: few; v_gene: TRBV9; CDR3aa: ASSVNRQGGTGELF
j_gene: TRBJ1-2; abundance: few; v_gene: TRBV5-1; CDR3aa: ASSPTIGQILNT
j_gene: TRBJ2-7; abundance: NA; v_gene: TRBV2; CDR3aa: ASRPTVNSYEQY
j_gene: TRBJ2-2; abundance: few; v_gene: TRBV5-1; CDR3aa: ASTENTGELF
j_gene: TRBJ2-7; abundance: NA; v_gene: TRBV20-1; CDR3aa: SARRDNSYEQY
j_gene: TRBJ2-1; abundance: few; v_gene: TRBV5-5; CDR3aa: ASSLRVGIGNEQF
j_gene: TRBJ1-4; abundance: few; v_gene: TRBV29-1; CDR3aa: SVEQGTGEKLF
j_gene: TRBJ2-7; abundance: few; v_gene: TRBV6-5; CDR3aa: ASRGGPYEQY
j_gene: TRBJ2-7; abundance: few; v_gene: TRBV7-8; CDR3aa: ASSPFGGGLAEQY
j_gene: TRBJ2-1; abundance: NA; v_gene: TRBV9; CDR3aa: ASSVGATYNEQF
j_gene: TRBJ1-2; abundance: NA; v_gene: TRBV9; CDR3aa: ASSVGTGYGYT
j_gene: TRBJ2-3; abundance: few; v_gene: TRBV12-3/TRBV12-4; CDR3aa: ASSGLRDSSTDTQY
j_gene: TRBJ1-2; abundance: NA; v_gene: TRBV2; CDR3aa: ASSYLSGQGIHYGYT
j_gene: TRBJ2-1; abundance: once; v_gene: TRBV2; CDR3aa: ASGRLAGGYNEQF
j_gene: TRBJ2-3; abundance: NA; v_gene: TRBV29-1; CDR3aa: SVAGSGGTDTQY
j_gene: TRBJ1-6; abundance: few; v_gene: TRBV20-1; CDR3aa: SARDPLRDNSPLH
j_gene: TRBJ1-2; abundance: NA; v_gene: TRBV9; CDR3aa: ASSVSLTGGYT
j_gene: TRBJ1-1; abundance: NA; v_gene: TRBV7-9; CDR3aa: ASSPRQGEGAF
j_gene: TRBJ2-7; abundance: NA; v_gene: TRBV6-1; CDR3aa: ASSDPRQGHEQY
j_gene: TRBJ2-7; abundance: few; v_gene: TRBV12-3/TRBV12-4; CDR3aa: ASSFSGRRSYEQY
j_gene: TRBJ2-1; abundance: few; v_gene: TRBV9; CDR3aa: ASSGRAQLNRINEQF
j_gene: TRBJ2-1; abundance: NA; v_gene: TRBV9; CDR3aa: ASTPLAGGLMKQF
j_gene: TRBJ1-2; abundance: NA; v_gene: TRBV12-3/TRBV12-4; CDR3aa: AAMNGRDYGYT
j_gene: TRBJ2-7; abundance: few; v_gene: TRBV12-3/TRBV12-4; CDR3aa: ASSSTGVPYEQY
j_gene: TRBJ1-2; abundance: many; v_gene: TRBV9; CDR3aa: ASSVTENYGYT
j_gene: TRBJ1-1; abundance: NA; v_gene: TRBV12-5; CDR3aa: ASGLPPPRGTEAF
j_gene: TRBJ2-4; abundance: NA; v_gene: TRBV12-3/TRBV12-4; CDR3aa: ASSLPTEERLAKNIQY
j_gene: TRBJ1-5; abundance: few; v_gene: TRBV20-1; CDR3aa: SASSSGHGNQPQH
j_gene: TRBJ2-7; abundance: NA; v_gene: TRBV18; CDR3aa: ASSPGVPVYEQY